This entry concerns a single T cell receptor (beta chain). The data derive from a study of blood T cell repertoires in COVID-19. The CDR3 loop spans 15 amino acids. Trimming removed 2 bases from V and 7 bases from J, with 15 bases in between. Germline lookup yields CDR1 MNHNS and CDR2 SASEGT. TCRdb's copy holds only in-frame clones and misses some; the assay was immunoSEQ multiplex PCR. The profile covers under 400,000 clones, with more than 70% appearing a single time and 3% to 4% taken by the ten largest. Sequenced: peripheral blood. This receptor was taken from an older woman with COVID-19, enrolled during active disease. The rearrangement links TRBV6-1 to TRBJ1-5; D is ambiguous. Here the CDR3 reads CASSELGQAGQPQHF. The CDR3 DNA reads as TGTGCCAGCAGTGAATTGGGCCAGGCAGGCCAGCCCCAGCATTTT.